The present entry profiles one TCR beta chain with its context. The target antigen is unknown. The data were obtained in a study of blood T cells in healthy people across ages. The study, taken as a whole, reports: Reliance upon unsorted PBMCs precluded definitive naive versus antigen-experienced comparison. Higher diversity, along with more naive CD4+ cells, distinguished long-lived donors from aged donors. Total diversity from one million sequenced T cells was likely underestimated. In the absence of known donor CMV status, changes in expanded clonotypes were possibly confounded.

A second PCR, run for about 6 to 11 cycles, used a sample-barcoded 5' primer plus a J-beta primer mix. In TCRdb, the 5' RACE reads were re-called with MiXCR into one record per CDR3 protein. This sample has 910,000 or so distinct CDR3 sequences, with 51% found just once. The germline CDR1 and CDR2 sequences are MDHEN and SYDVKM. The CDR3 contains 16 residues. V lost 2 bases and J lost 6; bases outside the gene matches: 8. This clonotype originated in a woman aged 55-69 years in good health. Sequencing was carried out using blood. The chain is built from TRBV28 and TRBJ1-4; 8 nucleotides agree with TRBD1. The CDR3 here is CASSLIGQGLDEKLFF. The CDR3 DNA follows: TGTGCCAGCAGTTTAATCGGACAGGGTTTGGATGAAAAACTGTTTTTT.